The 6 T cell receptor beta chains reported below all come from one sample, sequenced in a study of OX40 agonist ivuxolimab in advanced cancers. Some clones are missing from TCRdb's copy, which holds only in-frame ones; the method was immunoSEQ multiplex PCR. The sample carries just over 95,000 clones, around 82% recorded once. Sequencing used CD4+ or CD8+ T cells sorted from blood, obtained in a trial of the OX40 agonist ivuxolimab. These receptors originate from an adult with an advanced solid tumor such as melanoma, head and neck, liver or kidney cancer.

The gene calls are TRBV7-9 and TRBJ2-2, with a tentative D call TRBD2 (6 bases). Germline V gene sequence: CDR1 SEHNR, CDR2 FQNEAQ (reference sequence). V was pared by 11 bases and J by 0 bases, with 7 bases between. CDR3 size: 12 residues. The CDR3 DNA follows: TGTGCCTCGGGGGCGAACACCGGGGAGCTGTTTTTT. This sequence encodes CASGANTGELFF. Drawing the rest from reference TRBV7-9 and TRBJ2-2, the complete variable domain is DTGVSQNPRHKITKRGQNVTFRCDPISEHNRLYWYRQTLGQGPEFLTYFQNEAQLEKSRLLSDRFSAERPKGSFSTLEIQRTEQGDSAMYLCASGANTGELFFGEGSRLTVL.

Comments on this clone: The junction differs from germline at one of its ends, possibly a read error. Other DNA sequences in this specimen translate into the identical CDR3. The rearrangement joins TRBV5-1 to TRBJ2-7; D ambiguous. Per germline, CDR1 SGHRS and CDR2 YFSETQ. There are 16 residues in the CDR3. Here the CDR3 reads CASSLARHPDGYEQYF. In nucleotides, the CDR3 is TGCGCCAGCAGCTTGGCCAGGCATCCTGATGGGTACGAGCAGTACTTT.

This chain uses TRBV7-2 with TRBJ2-7, with D perhaps TRBD1 (5 bases). V lost 2 bases to trimming and J lost 7 bases, with 12 bases between them. Germline V gene data show CDR1 as SGHTA and CDR2 as FQGNSA. The CDR3 is made up of 13 amino acids. The CDR3 loop is CASSLLQGGEQYF. DNA of the CDR3: TGTGCCAGCAGCTTACTCCAGGGTGGAGAGCAGTACTTC.

This clone is a singleton in its sample. This sequence joins TRBV28 and TRBJ1-4; D is undetermined. CDR3 length: 14 amino acids. Trimming cost V 9 bases and J 8 bases, with 19 bases left between them. Germline V gene lookup returns CDR1 MDHEN and CDR2 SYDVKM. The CDR3 DNA follows: TGTGCCAGTCGCCACCGTGTGGGGATCGAAAAACTGTTTTTT. Translation gives CASRHRVGIEKLFF.

Worth noting for this clone: An end of the junction differs from the germline gene, which may be a read error. The chain couples TRBV28 to TRBJ2-7; 13 positions match TRBD2. Germline V gene lookup returns CDR1 MDHEN and CDR2 SYDVKM. CDR3 length: 15 amino acids. CDR3 coding DNA: TGTGCCAGCAGCCCAGACGGACTAGCGGGAGATGAGCAGCACTTC. As protein: CASSPDGLAGDEQHF. Filled out from reference TRBV28 and TRBJ2-7, the complete variable domain reads DVKVTQSSRYLVKRTGEKVFLECVQDMDHENMFWYRQDPGLGLRLIYFSYDVKMKEKGDIPEGYSVSREKKERFSLILESASTNQTSMYLCASSPDGLAGDEQHFGPGTRLTVT.

This chain connects TRBV19 to TRBJ1-5, with a possible D match to TRBD1 (5 bases). The germline CDR1 and CDR2 sequences are LNHDA and SQIVND (reference sequence). With 4 bases removed from V and 5 bases from J, the gap between germline ends came to 12 bases. CDR3 length: 14 residues. In DNA, the CDR3 is TGTGCCAGTAGTACCCAGGGTTGGCATCAGCCCCAGCATTTT. It specifies CASSTQGWHQPQHF.